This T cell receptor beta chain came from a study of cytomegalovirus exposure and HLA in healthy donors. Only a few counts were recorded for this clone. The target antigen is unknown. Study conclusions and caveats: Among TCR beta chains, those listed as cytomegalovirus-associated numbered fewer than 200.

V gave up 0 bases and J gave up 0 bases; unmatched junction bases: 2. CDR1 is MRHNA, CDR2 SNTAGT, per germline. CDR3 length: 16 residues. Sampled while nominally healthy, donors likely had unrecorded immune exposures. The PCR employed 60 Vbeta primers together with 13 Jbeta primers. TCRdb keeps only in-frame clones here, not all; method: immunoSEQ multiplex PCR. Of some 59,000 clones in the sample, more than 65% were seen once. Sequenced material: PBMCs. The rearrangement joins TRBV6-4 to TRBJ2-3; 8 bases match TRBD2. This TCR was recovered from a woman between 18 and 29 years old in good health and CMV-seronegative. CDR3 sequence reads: CASSDSPSGSTDTQYF. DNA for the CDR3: TGTGCCAGCAGTGACTCGCCTAGCGGGAGCACAGATACGCAGTATTTT.